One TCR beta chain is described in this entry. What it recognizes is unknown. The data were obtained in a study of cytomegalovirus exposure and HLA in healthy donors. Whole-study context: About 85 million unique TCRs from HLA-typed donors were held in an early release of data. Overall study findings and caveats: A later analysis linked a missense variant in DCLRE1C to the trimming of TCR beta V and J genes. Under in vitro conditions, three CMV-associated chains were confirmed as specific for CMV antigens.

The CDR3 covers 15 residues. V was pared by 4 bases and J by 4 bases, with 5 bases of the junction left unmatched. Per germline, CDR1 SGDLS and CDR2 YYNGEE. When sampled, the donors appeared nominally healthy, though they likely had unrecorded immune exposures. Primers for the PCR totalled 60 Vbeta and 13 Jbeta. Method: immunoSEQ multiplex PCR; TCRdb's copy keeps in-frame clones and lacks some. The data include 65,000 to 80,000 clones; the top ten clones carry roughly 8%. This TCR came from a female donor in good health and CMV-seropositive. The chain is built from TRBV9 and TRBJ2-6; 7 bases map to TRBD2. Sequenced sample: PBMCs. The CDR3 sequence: CASSPGGGGANVLTF. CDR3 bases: TGTGCCAGCAGCCCCGGGGGAGGGGGGGCCAACGTCCTGACTTTC.